This T cell receptor (beta chain) was captured in a study of blood T cell repertoires in COVID-19. A remark on this clone: Other nucleotide sequences from this sample produce the same CDR3.

Method: immunoSEQ multiplex PCR; TCRdb's copy keeps in-frame clones and lacks some. The table has 250,000 or so clones, 80% to 90% seen once. V was clipped by 0 bases and J by 0 bases, with 10 bases between them. The CDR3 has 16 amino acids. Germline V gene data show CDR1 as MNHEY and CDR2 as SVGEGT. This TCR was sampled from a man in his fifties or sixties with acute or convalescent COVID-19. V usage is TRBV6-2 or TRBV6-3 and J usage is TRBJ2-3, with a possible D match to TRBD2 (5 bases). The specimen sequenced was peripheral blood. In nucleotides, the CDR3 is TGTGCCAGCAGTTACTCACGGGGATCTAGCACAGATACGCAGTATTTT. This encodes CASSYSRGSSTDTQYF.